The sequence of this TCR beta chain was determined in a study of shared clonotypes between healthy human individuals (dated by TCRdb to the early 2020s). A note on the overall study: A couple of women and a few men aged 18 to 49 years were included in the cohort. Different laboratories and diverse techniques were used to prepare libraries and sequence TCR repertoires, to increase sequencing depth and limit assay-specific biases. To estimate repertoire size and how much clonotypes are shared between individuals, the study performed deep sequencing of blood TCR repertoires from a few healthy adults. Per donor, leukapheresis produced somewhere between about 0.85 and 9.5 billion PBMCs. Per donor, three plates each were used for CD4 naive and CD4 memory, two for CD8 naive, and one for CD8 memory.

The germline V gene (reference sequence) sets CDR1 to MNHNY and CDR2 to SVGAGI. From V the trimming removes 5 bases and from J it removes 6 bases, while the gene matches leave 6 bases of the junction unaccounted for. The CDR3 has 15 amino acids, counting the end cysteine and phenylalanine. The read is trimmed to its CDR3 DNA, 45 bases read in frame from base 1. With regard to this clone: Its target antigen remains unknown. Base qualities are missing; no much larger clone stands one base away.

What the work shows at the level of the full study, not this receptor alone: Estimated clonotype richness was generally larger for naive than for memory subsets. Because the study included only a small number of donors, the genetic and exposure-history diversity represented was limited. Even with the large sequencing depth, rarefaction of the sorted-subset datasets indicated that sequencing was incomplete. Sampling was restricted to blood, and TCR repertoires in tissues likely differ from the TCR repertoires found in blood. Approximately 4.8% of naive CD4, 3.5% of naive CD8, about 2.4% of memory CD4, and 0.4% of memory CD8 clonotypes were shared across a few donors. Clonotypes shared by all four sorted-subset donors showed higher generation probabilities than non-shared clonotypes. Based on pairwise subsampling, the degree of clonotype sharing among donors was expected to be affected by sequencing depth.

Using the deep immunoSEQ assay, TCR CDR3 regions were amplified from genomic DNA by multiplex PCR. Genomic DNA extracted from each cell subset was distributed evenly over all wells of several immunoSEQ 96-well plates, and each plate served as one replicate. For sorted subsets, roughly 0.2 ug genomic DNA, equal to about 30,000 T cell genomes, was loaded into each replicate PCR. Purified libraries were measured with a Qubit 3.0 fluorometer, size-checked on a Bioanalyzer 2100, and measured again with the KAPA Library Quantification kit. Every immunoSEQ 96-well plate was sequenced on a dedicated single-read 150-cycle Illumina NextSeq 550 flow cell. Processing in the source paper ran as follows. Because only junctional sequences without quality scores were contained in the immunoSEQ output, filtering matching that applied to full-length reads could not be performed. To assign V/J genes and CDR3, sequences were annotated against IMGT germline references using PyIR, a Python wrapper for IgBLAST v1.9. Reads were filtered out if the reads had weak V/J assignments (E-value above 1e-6), no CDR3, stop codons, out-of-frame junctions, or ambiguous translated residues. V3J clonotypes were defined by identical inferred V gene, J gene, and CDR3 amino acid sequence. To compute the percentage overlap between repertoires, the number of shared unique clonotypes was divided by the size of the smaller repertoire. Richness of each repertoire was evaluated using RTK rarefaction, the Chao1 estimator, and Recon v2.1 estimates of unobserved clonotypes. For all TCRbeta clonotypes obtained by the gDNA method from a handful of donors, generation probabilities were computed with OLGA. TCRdb provides this immuneACCESS table in a form limited to in-frame rearrangements. Some clones are lacking; in checked studies, under half of them reflect an unresolved V gene, and why the rest are absent is not known. The V and J calls and clone size were taken over from that table, and D and trimming were inferred from the DNA. The sample table shows roughly 2 million clones, and about 95% are seen once. The top ten clonotypes cover 0.9% to 1.3% of the sample.

CD8 naive samples were CD45RO-negative cells positively selected for CCR7, giving a CD45RA+CCR7+ population that excluded TemRA cells. The donors were healthy, HIV-negative adults who had no recently reported acute infections or vaccinations. Every donor was a Caucasian adult living in Nashville, Tennessee, USA. Blood was obtained by leukapheresis, after which PBMCs were separated by Ficoll-Histopaque density gradient centrifugation and cryopreserved in liquid nitrogen vapor phase. Purity and quantity of every magnetically sorted T cell population were checked by analytical flow cytometry. From each sorted fraction, genomic DNA was isolated and quantified by UV absorbance on a Nanodrop 2000c.

This receptor chain uses TRBV6-6 and TRBJ2-1; a stretch of 11 junction bases matches TRBD2. The source material was naive CD8+ T cells sorted from blood. The sample's cell subset or site label is to be understood as: CD45RA+CCR7+. The receptor comes from a man between 18 and 35 years old in good health. CDR3 reads: CASSQLAGEGNEQFF. The DNA sequence is as follows: TGTGCCAGCAGTCAACTAGCGGGAGAGGGCAATGAGCAGTTCTTC.